The T cell receptor (beta chain) under discussion was sequenced for a study of cytomegalovirus exposure and HLA in healthy donors. Whole-study results and caveats: Diagnosis of cytomegalovirus status made by the classifier reportedly showed high specificity and sensitivity.

This clone came up once. Its antigen is undetermined. The assay was immunoSEQ multiplex PCR, and TCRdb's table has in-frame clones only and misses some. The sample includes 50,000 to 65,000 clones, roughly 94% seen only once; the top ten take roughly 7.3%. Germline V gene data show CDR1 as MDHEN and CDR2 as SYDVKM. CDR3 length: 15 amino acids. V gave up 7 bases and J gave up 8 bases; unmatched junction bases: 11. The donors were part of the validation cohort of 95 to 150 subjects. That cohort was separate from the first cohort, which comprised 700 or so subjects. The sequenced sample was PBMCs. The chain is built from TRBV28 and TRBJ1-4, with 9 positions matching TRBD1. The sequence was obtained from a woman between 18 and 30 years old in good health and CMV-seropositive. This CDR3 is CASTGIRDREEKLFF. CDR3 sequence (DNA): TGTGCCAGCACCGGAATCCGGGACAGGGAAGAAAAACTGTTTTTT. Based on the CDR3 plus reference TRBV28 and TRBJ1-4, the full variable domain is DVKVTQSSRYLVKRTGEKVFLECVQDMDHENMFWYRQDPGLGLRLIYFSYDVKMKEKGDIPEGYSVSREKKERFSLILESASTNQTSMYLCASTGIRDREEKLFFGSGTQLSVL.